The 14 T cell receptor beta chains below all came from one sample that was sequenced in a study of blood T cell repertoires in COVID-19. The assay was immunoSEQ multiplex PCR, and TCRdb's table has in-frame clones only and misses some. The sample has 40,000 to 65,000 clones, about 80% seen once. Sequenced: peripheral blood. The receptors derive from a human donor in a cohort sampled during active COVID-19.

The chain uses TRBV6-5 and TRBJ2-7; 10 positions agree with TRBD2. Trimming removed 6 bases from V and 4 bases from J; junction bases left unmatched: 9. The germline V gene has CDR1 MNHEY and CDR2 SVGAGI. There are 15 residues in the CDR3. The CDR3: CASRHSGGIPYEQYF. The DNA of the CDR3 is TGTGCCAGCAGGCATAGCGGGGGGATCCCTTACGAGCAGTACTTC.

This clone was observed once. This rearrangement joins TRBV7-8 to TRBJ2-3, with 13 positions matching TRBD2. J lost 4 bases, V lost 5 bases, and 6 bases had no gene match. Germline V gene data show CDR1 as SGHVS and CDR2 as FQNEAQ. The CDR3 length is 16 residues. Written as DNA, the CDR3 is TGTGCCAGCAGCCGAAGGACTAGCGGGGGCCCAGATACGCAGTATTTT. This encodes CASSRRTSGGPDTQYF.

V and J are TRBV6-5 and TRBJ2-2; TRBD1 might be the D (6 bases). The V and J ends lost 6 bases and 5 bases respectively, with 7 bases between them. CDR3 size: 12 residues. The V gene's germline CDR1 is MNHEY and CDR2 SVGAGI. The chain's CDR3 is CASRTGTGELFF. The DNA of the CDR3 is TGTGCCAGCAGAACAGGGACCGGGGAGCTGTTTTTT.

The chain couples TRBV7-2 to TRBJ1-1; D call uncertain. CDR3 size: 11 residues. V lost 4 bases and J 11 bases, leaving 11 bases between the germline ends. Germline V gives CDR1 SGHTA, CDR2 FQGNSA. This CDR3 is CASSSRREAFF. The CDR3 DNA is TGTGCCAGCAGCTCCCGACGGGAGGCTTTCTTT.

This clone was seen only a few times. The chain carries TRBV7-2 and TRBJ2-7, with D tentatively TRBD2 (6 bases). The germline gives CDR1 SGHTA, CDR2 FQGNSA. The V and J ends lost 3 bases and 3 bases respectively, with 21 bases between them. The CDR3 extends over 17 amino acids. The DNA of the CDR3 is TGTGCCAGCAGCTTTAAGGTTAGGGGTGGGGGACTCTACGAGCAGTACTTC. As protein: CASSFKVRGGGLYEQYF.

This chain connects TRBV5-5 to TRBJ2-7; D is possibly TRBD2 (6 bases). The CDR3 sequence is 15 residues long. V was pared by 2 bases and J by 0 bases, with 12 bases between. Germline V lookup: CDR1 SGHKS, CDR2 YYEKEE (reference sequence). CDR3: CASSFSGESSYEQYF. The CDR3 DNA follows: TGTGCCAGCAGCTTCTCGGGGGAGAGCTCCTACGAGCAGTACTTC.

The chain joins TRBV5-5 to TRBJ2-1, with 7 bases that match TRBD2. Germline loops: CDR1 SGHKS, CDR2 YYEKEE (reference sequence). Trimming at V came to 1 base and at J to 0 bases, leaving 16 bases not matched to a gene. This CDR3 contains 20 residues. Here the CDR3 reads CASSLLGGSMGGSSYNEQFF. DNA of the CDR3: TGTGCCAGCAGCTTGCTGGGGGGAAGCATGGGCGGGAGCTCCTACAATGAGCAGTTCTTC.

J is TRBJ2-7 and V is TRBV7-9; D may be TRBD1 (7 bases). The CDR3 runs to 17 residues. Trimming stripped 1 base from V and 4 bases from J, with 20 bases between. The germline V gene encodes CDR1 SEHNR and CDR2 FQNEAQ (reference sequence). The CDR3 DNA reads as TGTGCCAGCAGCTTAGGGCAGGGGGGCGCAAGACGATACGAGCAGTACTTC. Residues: CASSLGQGGARRYEQYF.

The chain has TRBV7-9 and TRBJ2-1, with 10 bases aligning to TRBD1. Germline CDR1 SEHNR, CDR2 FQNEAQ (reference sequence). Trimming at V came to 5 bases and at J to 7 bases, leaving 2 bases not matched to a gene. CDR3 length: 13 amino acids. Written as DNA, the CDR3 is TGTGCCAGCAGCAGGACAGGGGGAAATGAGCAGTTCTTC. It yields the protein CASSRTGGNEQFF.

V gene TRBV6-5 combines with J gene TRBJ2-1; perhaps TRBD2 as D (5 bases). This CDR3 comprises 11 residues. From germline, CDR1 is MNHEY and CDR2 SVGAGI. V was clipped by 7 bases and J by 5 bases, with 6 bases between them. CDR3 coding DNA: TGTGCCAGCAAGACTAACAATGAGCAGTTCTTC. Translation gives CASKTNNEQFF.

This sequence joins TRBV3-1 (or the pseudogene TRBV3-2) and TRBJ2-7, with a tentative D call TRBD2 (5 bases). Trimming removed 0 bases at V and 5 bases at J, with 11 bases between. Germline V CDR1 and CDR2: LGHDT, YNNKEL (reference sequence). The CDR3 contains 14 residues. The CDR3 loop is CASSQESGWDEQYF. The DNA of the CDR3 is TGTGCCAGCAGCCAAGAGAGCGGATGGGACGAGCAGTACTTC.

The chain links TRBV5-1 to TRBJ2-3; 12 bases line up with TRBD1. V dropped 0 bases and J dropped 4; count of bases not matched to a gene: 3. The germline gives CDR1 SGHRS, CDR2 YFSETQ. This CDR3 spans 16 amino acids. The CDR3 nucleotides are TGCGCCAGCAGCTTGGTGGGACAGGGGGCATCAGATACGCAGTATTTT. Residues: CASSLVGQGASDTQYF. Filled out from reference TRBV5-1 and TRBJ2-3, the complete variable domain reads KAGVTQTPRYLIKTRGQQVTLSCSPISGHRSVSWYQQTPGQGLQFLFEYFSETQRNKGNFPGRFSGRQFSNSRSEMNVSTLELGDSALYLCASSLVGQGASDTQYFGPGTRLTVL.

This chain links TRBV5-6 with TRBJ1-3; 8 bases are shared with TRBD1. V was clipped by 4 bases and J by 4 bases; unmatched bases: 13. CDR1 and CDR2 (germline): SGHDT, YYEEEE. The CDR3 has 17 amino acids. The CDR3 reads CASSPYQGALGGNTIYF. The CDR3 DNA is TGTGCCAGCAGCCCATATCAGGGGGCTCTGGGAGGAAACACCATATATTTT.

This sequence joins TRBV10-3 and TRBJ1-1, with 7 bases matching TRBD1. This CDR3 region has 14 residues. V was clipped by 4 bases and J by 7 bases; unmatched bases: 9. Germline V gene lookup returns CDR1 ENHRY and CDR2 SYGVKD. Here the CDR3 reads CAISATGRNGEAFF. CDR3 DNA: TGTGCCATCAGTGCGACAGGGAGGAATGGTGAAGCTTTCTTT.